Sequencing of this TCR beta chain was carried out in a study of shared clonotypes between healthy human individuals. The CDR3 is made up of 16 amino acids. The germline gives CDR1 MNHNY, CDR2 SVGAGI (reference sequence). V was pared by 0 bases and J by 3 bases, with 8 bases of the junction left unmatched. Findings of the study overall: Among a handful of donors, around 5% of naive CD4 clonotypes were found in common.

Donors, without exception, were Caucasian adults residing in Nashville, Tennessee. Into CD45RA+ naive and CD45RA-negative memory subsets, the CD4+ cells were split. Comment on this clone: The antigen is unknown.

Assay used: immunoSEQ multiplex PCR; TCRdb lists only in-frame clones, some missing. The sample includes about 1.1 million clones, 75% to 85% seen only once; the top ten take 0.55% to 0.7%. Sequencing was done on a sample of memory CD4+ T cells from PBMCs. Subset given: CD45RA-negative fraction. This sequence joins TRBV6-6 and TRBJ2-7, with 7 bases aligning to TRBD1. This TCR derives from a man in his late teens or twenties in good health. Some clones in this sample may be carry-over from other donors' samples. This chain's CDR3 is CASSYSPTGRGYEQYF. The CDR3 DNA sequence: TGTGCCAGCAGTTACTCCCCGACAGGGAGAGGCTACGAGCAGTACTTC.